A selection of T cell receptor beta chains follows, all from one sample in a study of T cell responses to AZD1222 COVID-19 vaccine. Generated by immunoSEQ multiplex PCR, the TCRdb table keeps only in-frame clones and is missing some. Altogether some 120,000 clones are present, approximately 85% being singletons, with the ten largest covering about 1.5%. The sample consisted of peripheral blood, taken on day 0 of AZD1222 vaccination. The receptors stem from an adult in good health. CDR3s include the opening cysteine and the closing phenylalanine or tryptophan. D genes are given only for firm matches. A clone size is listed for some rows: how often the clone was seen (once, few, many), or a class if it is expanded.

>NA|TRBJ1-2|NA|TRBV6-1
TGTGCCAGCAGTGACACGACAGATGGCTACACCTTC
CASSDTTDGYTF
>NA|TRBJ2-5|NA|TRBV19
TGTGCCAGTAGTTCGGCTATTCCAGAGACCCAGTACTTC
CASSSAIPETQYF
>NA|TRBJ2-2|NA|TRBV9
TGTGCCAGCAGCGTCCGCCGCTTCACCGGGGAGCTGTTTTTT
CASSVRRFTGELFF
>NA|TRBJ1-2|NA|TRBV12-3/TRBV12-4
TGTGCCAGCAGTTTAAGGGTTTGGGGCTACACCTTC
CASSLRVWGYTF
>NA|TRBJ1-2|NA|TRBV11-2
TGTGCCAGCAGCACGGGCGGTGGCTACACCTTC
CASSTGGGYTF
>TRBD1|TRBJ1-5|NA|TRBV30
TGTGCCTGGCAGGGGGCTAGAAATCAGCCCCAGCATTTT
CAWQGARNQPQHF
>NA|TRBJ2-7|NA|TRBV7-3
TGTGCCAGCAGCTTAGATTTCTCCTACGAGCAGTACTTC
CASSLDFSYEQYF
>NA|TRBJ2-7|NA|TRBV20-1
TGCAGTGCTAGTGGGGACCTCCCGACAGCAGCCTACGAGCAGTACTTC
CSASGDLPTAAYEQYF
>NA|TRBJ1-2|NA|TRBV5-6
TGTGCCAGCTTCCGGCAGGGTAACAACTATGGCTACACCTTC
CASFRQGNNYGYTF
>TRBD2|TRBJ2-7|NA|TRBV5-3
TGTGCCAGAAGCCTCGCGACTAGCGGGAGGATTAGGCCCTACGAGCAGTACTTC
CARSLATSGRIRPYEQYF
>NA|TRBJ1-1|NA|TRBV11-3
TGTGCCAGCAGCTTTGATAGGGTTACTGAAGCTTTCTTT
CASSFDRVTEAFF
>NA|TRBJ2-4|once|TRBV5-1
TGCGCCAGCAGCTTGGCAGCCCGAACGAAAAACATTCAGTACTTC
CASSLAARTKNIQYF
>NA|TRBJ2-6|few|TRBV19
TGTGCCAGTAGTATTACCTCTGGGGCCAACGTCCTGACTTTC
CASSITSGANVLTF
>TRBD1|TRBJ2-7|NA|TRBV6-5
TGTGCCAGCAGTCCGCACAGGGGGCTCTACGAGCAGTACTTC
CASSPHRGLYEQYF
>NA|TRBJ1-2|NA|TRBV5-6
TGTGCCAGCAGCTTAAGGAGGTGGGCCTCCTTC
CASSLRRWASF
>NA|TRBJ1-2|NA|TRBV29-1
TGCAGCGTGGAGATATTTACTAACTATGGCTACACCTTC
CSVEIFTNYGYTF
>TRBD1|TRBJ1-5|NA|TRBV7-8
TGTGCCAGCAGCCCTGGTGGGACAGGGGGCAATCAGCCCCAGCATTTT
CASSPGGTGGNQPQHF
>NA|TRBJ1-5|NA|TRBV7-9
TGTGCCAGCAGCTTAGAACCGGGCGGAATTTATAGCAATCAGCCCCAGCATTTT
CASSLEPGGIYSNQPQHF
>NA|TRBJ1-1|NA|TRBV3-1/TRBV3-2
TGTGCCAGCAGCCGGGGAGGGCTAGAAGCTTTCTTT
CASSRGGLEAFF
>NA|TRBJ2-3|NA|TRBV6-5
TGTGCCAGCAGTTACCCGTCCTTGGGGCAGTATTTT
CASSYPSLGQYF
>NA|TRBJ1-1|NA|TRBV28
TGTGCCAGCAGTTTAAGCAGGGCAGGGGTGAACACTGAAGCTTTCTTT
CASSLSRAGVNTEAFF
>TRBD1|TRBJ1-2|NA|TRBV30
TGTGCCTGGAGTGCCGCTGCAGGGGGCCTGTATGGCTACACCTTC
CAWSAAAGGLYGYTF
>NA|TRBJ1-1|NA|TRBV21-1
TGTGCCAGCAGCAATTTAGGGCGGATAAACACTGAAGCTTTCTTT
CASSNLGRINTEAFF
>NA|TRBJ1-4|once|TRBV10-3
TGTGCCATCAGTGATTACAACAGGTTTGCTGAAAAACTGTTTTTT
CAISDYNRFAEKLFF
>NA|TRBJ2-3|NA|TRBV27
TGTGCCAGCAGTTCCTACGGACTGAAAAGCACAGATACGCAGTATTTT
CASSSYGLKSTDTQYF
>NA|TRBJ1-3|NA|TRBV19
TGTGCCAGTAGTACTTCGCGGGGGACTGGAAACACCATATATTTT
CASSTSRGTGNTIYF